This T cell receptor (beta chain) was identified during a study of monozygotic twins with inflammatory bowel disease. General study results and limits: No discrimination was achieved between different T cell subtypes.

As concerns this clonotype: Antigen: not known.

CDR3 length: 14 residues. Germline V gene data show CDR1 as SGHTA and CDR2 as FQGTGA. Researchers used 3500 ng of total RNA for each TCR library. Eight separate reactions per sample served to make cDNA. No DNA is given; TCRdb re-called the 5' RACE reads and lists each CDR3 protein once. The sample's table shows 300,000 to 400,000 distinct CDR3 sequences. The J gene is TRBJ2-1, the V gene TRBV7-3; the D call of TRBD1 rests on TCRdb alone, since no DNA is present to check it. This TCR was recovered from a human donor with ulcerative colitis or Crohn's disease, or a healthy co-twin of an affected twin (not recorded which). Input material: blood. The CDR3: CASSPGQIYNEQFF.